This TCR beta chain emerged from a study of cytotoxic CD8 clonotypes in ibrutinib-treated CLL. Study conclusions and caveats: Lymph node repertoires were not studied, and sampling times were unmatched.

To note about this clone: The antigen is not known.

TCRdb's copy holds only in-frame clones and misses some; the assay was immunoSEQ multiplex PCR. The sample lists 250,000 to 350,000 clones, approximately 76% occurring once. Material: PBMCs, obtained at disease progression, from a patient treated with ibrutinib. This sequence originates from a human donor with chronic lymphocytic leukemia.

The CDR3 protein is CASSMTGGIGKLFF. The CDR3 coding sequence is TGTGCCAGTAGTATGACAGGGGGCATCGGAAAACTGTTTTTT. The chain is built from TRBV19 and TRBJ1-4; TRBD1 matches 10 bases. The CDR3 is made up of 14 amino acids. Per the germline V gene, CDR1 is LNHDA and CDR2 is SQIVND (reference sequence). The junction had 5 bases not matched to a gene; V was cut back by 3 bases and J by 10 bases. The complete variable domain, with remaining parts taken from reference TRBV19 and TRBJ1-4, reads DGGITQSPKYLFRKEGQNVTLSCEQNLNHDAMYWYRQDPGQGLRLIYYSQIVNDFQKGDIAEGYSVSREKKESFPLTVTSAQKNPTAFYLCASSMTGGIGKLFFGSGTQLSVL.